These 20 T cell receptor beta chains came from one sample sequenced in a study of T cells expressing NK-cell markers. TCRdb re-called the 5' RACE reads and gives one entry per CDR3 protein, without DNA. The sample features fewer than 550,000 distinct CDR3 sequences, with roughly 1.4% in its top ten. The sequenced sample was blood T cells: a sorted CD56 or NKG2C T cell subset, CD4+ or CD8+ T cells, or bulk PBMC T cells (not recorded which). The receptors come from a woman aged 45-60 years in good health.

CDR3 loop: CASRLTGATRYNEQFF. This chain joins TRBV11-2 and TRBJ2-1; TCRdb's D call of TRBD2 is untestable without DNA. Germline loops: CDR1 SGHAT, CDR2 FQNNGV. CDR3 size: 16 residues.

This chain links TRBV24-1 with TRBJ2-1; there is no DNA to check the TCRdb D call of TRBD1. Looked up from germline, CDR1 is KGHDR and CDR2 is SFDVKD. The CDR3 covers 14 residues. This CDR3 is CATSDPAPSNEQFF.

This chain joins TRBV15 and TRBJ1-4. The CDR3 spans 12 residues. The germline V gene encodes CDR1 LNHNV and CDR2 YYDKDF (reference sequence). CDR3 loop: CATSRDGEKLFF.

The chain is built from TRBV24-1 and TRBJ2-2; TCRdb indicates TRBD2, and absent DNA this call remains unverified. The CDR3 totals 20 residues. Germline values: CDR1 KGHDR, CDR2 SFDVKD. CDR3: CATSDLSVASGFANTGELFF.

The rearrangement joins TRBV2 to TRBJ2-4; TCRdb outputs TRBD1, but without DNA this stays unchecked. The V gene's germline CDR1 is SNHLY and CDR2 FYNNEI. The CDR3 runs to 14 residues. CDR3 residues: CASRGDSPKNIQYF. Together with reference TRBV2 and TRBJ2-4, the CDR3 gives the full variable domain: EPEVTQTPSHQVTQMGQEVILRCVPISNHLYFYWYRQILGQKVEFLVSFYNNEISEKSEIFDDQFSVERPDGSNFTLKIRSTKLEDSAMYFCASRGDSPKNIQYFGAGTRLSVL.

The rearrangement uses TRBV10-3 and TRBJ2-3; checking the TCRdb D call of TRBD1 is not possible without DNA. Germline loops: CDR1 ENHRY, CDR2 SYGVKD. The CDR3 has 15 residues. The CDR3 here is CAISSGTPSTDTQYF.

The chain employs TRBV4-1 and TRBJ1-5; TCRdb calls TRBD1, which cannot be checked without DNA. The germline V gene has CDR1 MGHRA and CDR2 YSYEKL. The CDR3 has 15 residues. The CDR3 loop is CASSQIQGIGQPQHF.

The chain employs TRBV19 and TRBJ1-2; the TRBD1 assignment by TCRdb is unverifiable without DNA. The CDR3 loop spans 16 amino acids. Germline assignment: CDR1 LNHDA and CDR2 SQIVND (reference sequence). CDR3 sequence: CASSIPGRGGSFGYTF. Full variable domain (outside the CDR3, taken from reference TRBV19 and TRBJ1-2): DGGITQSPKYLFRKEGQNVTLSCEQNLNHDAMYWYRQDPGQGLRLIYYSQIVNDFQKGDIAEGYSVSREKKESFPLTVTSAQKNPTAFYLCASSIPGRGGSFGYTFGSGTRLTVV.

V and J are TRBV4-1 and TRBJ1-3; TCRdb outputs TRBD1, but without DNA this stays unchecked. Germline V lookup: CDR1 MGHRA, CDR2 YSYEKL. The length of the CDR3 is 18 residues. Here the CDR3 reads CASSQGGGQVNSGNTIYF.

The V call is TRBV5-1, the J call TRBJ2-2; the TCRdb call, TRBD1, lacks DNA for checking. The CDR3 sequence is 17 residues long. Germline CDR1 reads SGHRS; CDR2 reads YFSETQ. CDR3 in amino acids: CASSPTWTGFLTGELFF.

V usage is TRBV29-1 and J usage is TRBJ1-3. The CDR3 is 13 residues long. The V gene's germline CDR1 is SQVTM and CDR2 ANQGSEA. CDR3 residues: CSVQTFSGNTIYF.

V and J are TRBV24-1 and TRBJ1-5; TCRdb returns TRBD1, unconfirmable since there is no DNA. CDR1 and CDR2 (germline): KGHDR, SFDVKD. The CDR3 has 13 amino acids. CDR3 amino acids: CATKGVGDQPQHF.

The chain couples TRBV7-8 to TRBJ2-7; TCRdb names TRBD2, which stays unverified in the absence of DNA. The CDR3 spans 16 residues. Germline values: CDR1 SGHVS, CDR2 FQNEAQ. CDR3 region: CASSLFRASATYEQYF.

The chain has TRBV5-1 and TRBJ2-7; the TCRdb D gene call, TRBD2, has no DNA to confirm it. This CDR3 region has 15 residues. CDR1 and CDR2 from the germline V gene are SGHRS and YFSETQ. CDR3 sequence: CASSLGGLATHEQYF.

This chain joins TRBV5-1 and TRBJ2-1; checking the TCRdb D call of TRBD2 is not possible without DNA. Germline V gene sequence: CDR1 SGHRS, CDR2 YFSETQ. The CDR3 runs to 19 residues. This CDR3 is CASQHGRQSRTSGNNEQFF.

V and J are TRBV5-1 and TRBJ1-1. The CDR3 contains 12 residues. Germline CDR1 and CDR2: SGHRS and YFSETQ. The CDR3 protein is CASSSDGWEAFF.

The chain uses TRBV19 and TRBJ2-4; TCRdb returns TRBD1, unconfirmable since there is no DNA. This CDR3 has 18 amino acids. Per the germline V gene, CDR1 is LNHDA and CDR2 is SQIVND (reference sequence). CDR3 in amino acids: CASSIDGGAYGAKNIQYF.

The J gene is TRBJ1-2, the V gene TRBV29-1; TCRdb indicates TRBD1, and absent DNA this call remains unverified. Germline CDR1 SQVTM, CDR2 ANQGSEA. This CDR3 is built from 13 residues. CDR3 protein: CSVDRENFYGYTF.

The rearrangement links TRBV5-1 to TRBJ2-2; TCRdb proposes TRBD1, but this gene call is untestable without DNA. This CDR3 region has 14 residues. Germline CDR1 SGHRS, CDR2 YFSETQ. The CDR3 spells CASSDGRGTGELFF. The full variable domain, rest sourced from reference TRBV5-1 and TRBJ2-2, is KAGVTQTPRYLIKTRGQQVTLSCSPISGHRSVSWYQQTPGQGLQFLFEYFSETQRNKGNFPGRFSGRQFSNSRSEMNVSTLELGDSALYLCASSDGRGTGELFFGEGSRLTVL.

The chain employs TRBV7-9 and TRBJ2-5. This CDR3 comprises 13 residues. Germline CDR1 and CDR2: SEHNR and FQNEAQ (reference sequence). The CDR3 loop is CASSQKGQETQYF.